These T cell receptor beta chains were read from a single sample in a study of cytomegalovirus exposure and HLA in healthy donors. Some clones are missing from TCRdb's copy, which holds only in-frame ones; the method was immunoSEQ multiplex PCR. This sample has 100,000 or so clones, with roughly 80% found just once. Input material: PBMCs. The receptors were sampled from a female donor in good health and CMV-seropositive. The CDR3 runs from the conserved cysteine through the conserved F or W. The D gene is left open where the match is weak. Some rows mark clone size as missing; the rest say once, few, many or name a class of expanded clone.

CASSFGAGSYEQYF,TGCGCCAGCAGCTTCGGAGCTGGAAGCTACGAGCAGTACTTC,TRBJ2-7,-,TRBV5-1,14,-
CASSRASGGYEQYF,TGTGCCAGCAGCCGTGCTAGCGGGGGCTACGAGCAGTACTTC,TRBJ2-7,TRBD2,TRBV7-3,14,-
CASRPTGYGNQPQHF,TGTGCCAGTAGACCGACAGGGTATGGCAATCAGCCCCAGCATTTT,TRBJ1-5,TRBD1,TRBV19,15,-
CASSQEGTGREKLFF,TGCGCCAGCAGCCAAGAGGGGACAGGGAGGGAAAAACTGTTTTTT,TRBJ1-4,TRBD1,TRBV4-3,15,-
CASSLGGGQRINTEAFF,TGTGCCAGCAGTTTGGGGGGAGGGCAGCGAATTAACACTGAAGCTTTCTTT,TRBJ1-1,-,TRBV28,17,-
CASSESRQGIGGYTF,TGTGCCAGCAGTGAATCCCGGCAGGGGATTGGTGGCTACACCTTC,TRBJ1-2,-,TRBV6-1,15,-
CASLKSLGTGDYGYTF,TGTGCCAGCCTGAAGAGCCTAGGGACAGGGGATTATGGCTACACCTTC,TRBJ1-2,TRBD1,TRBV28,16,-
CSATGQDGYTF,TGCAGTGCTACGGGACAGGATGGCTACACCTTC,TRBJ1-2,TRBD1,TRBV20-1,11,-
CASLPGRGRGLTQLNTEAFF,TGTGCCAGTCTCCCGGGAAGAGGAAGGGGACTTACCCAACTGAACACTGAAGCTTTCTTT,TRBJ1-1,-,TRBV19,20,few
CSVGNGPSGFF,TGCAGCGTTGGTAACGGGCCTAGCGGGTTCTTC,TRBJ2-1,TRBD2,TRBV29-1,11,-
CASSLFSSNEKLFF,TGCGCCAGCAGCTTGTTCTCCTCTAATGAAAAACTGTTTTTT,TRBJ1-4,-,TRBV5-1,14,-
CASSQGGGQGRNQPQHF,TGCGCCAGCAGCCAAGGGGGTGGACAGGGGCGGAATCAGCCCCAGCATTTT,TRBJ1-5,TRBD1,TRBV4-1,17,-
CASSLGTGTNYGYTF,TGTGCCAGCAGCTTGGGGACAGGAACTAACTATGGCTACACCTTC,TRBJ1-2,TRBD1,TRBV5-4,15,-
CASSRRDTQYF,TGTGCCAGCAGCCGCCGGGATACGCAGTATTTT,TRBJ2-3,-,TRBV5-4,11,once
CASMYRQETQYF,TGTGCCAGCATGTACAGACAAGAGACCCAGTACTTC,TRBJ2-5,-,TRBV2,12,-
CAISTGTASSYEQYF,TGTGCCATATCAACAGGGACAGCGAGCTCCTACGAGCAGTACTTC,TRBJ2-7,TRBD1,TRBV10-3,15,-
CASSRDRSYEQYF,TGTGCCAGCAGCCGGGACAGATCCTACGAGCAGTACTTC,TRBJ2-7,TRBD1,TRBV28,13,few
CASSFLKGVLSGYTF,TGTGCCAGCAGCTTTCTTAAGGGAGTATTATCGGGCTACACCTTC,TRBJ1-2,-,TRBV7-2,15,once
CASSLGTSGLQETQYF,TGTGCCAGCAGCTTAGGTACTAGCGGTCTCCAAGAGACCCAGTACTTC,TRBJ2-5,TRBD2,TRBV7-8,16,-
CSGGDLARAFF,TGCAGCGGGGGGGATCTGGCTCGGGCTTTCTTT,TRBJ1-1,-,TRBV29-1,11,few
CASSQFDSGSTGGAKNIQYF,TGCGCCAGCAGCCAATTTGATAGCGGGAGTACGGGGGGGGCCAAAAACATTCAGTACTTC,TRBJ2-4,TRBD2,TRBV4-1,20,-
CASSYRGKYQETQYF,TGTGCCAGCAGTTACCGGGGGAAGTACCAAGAGACCCAGTACTTC,TRBJ2-5,-,TRBV6-6,15,-
CAWSPGLGGYTF,TGTGCCTGGAGCCCCGGTCTCGGGGGCTACACCTTC,TRBJ1-2,-,TRBV30,12,-
CASSPLGGGGTEAFF,TGTGCCAGCTCACCACTGGGGGGTGGGGGCACTGAAGCTTTCTTT,TRBJ1-1,-,TRBV18,15,-
CASSVSSGSNEKLFF,TGTGCCAGCAGTGTCAGTTCCGGGTCTAATGAAAAACTGTTTTTT,TRBJ1-4,-,TRBV2,15,-
CASSYSPGTSTYEQYF,TGTGCCAGCAGTTACTCGCCCGGGACATCAACCTACGAGCAGTACTTC,TRBJ2-7,-,TRBV6-5,16,-
CASSYPPAGGTDTQYF,TGTGCCAGCAGTTACCCCCCCGCGGGGGGCACAGATACGCAGTATTTT,TRBJ2-3,TRBD2,TRBV6-5,16,once
CASTRARGGGETQYF,TGTGCCAGCACTAGGGCCAGGGGCGGGGGAGAGACCCAGTACTTC,TRBJ2-5,-,TRBV7-2,15,few
CASSEVGAPYNEQFF,TGTGCCAGCAGTGAGGTGGGGGCACCCTACAATGAGCAGTTCTTC,TRBJ2-1,-,TRBV2,15,-
CASRAGTGGGDTQYF,TGTGCCAGCAGGGCCGGGACAGGGGGCGGAGATACGCAGTATTTT,TRBJ2-3,TRBD1,TRBV6-1,15,few
CASRPLGRSPADTQYF,TGTGCCAGCAGGCCCTTAGGTCGGAGCCCCGCAGATACGCAGTATTTT,TRBJ2-3,-,TRBV2,16,-
CASSPDRTEAFF,TGTGCCAGCTCACCTGACAGAACTGAAGCTTTCTTT,TRBJ1-1,-,TRBV18,12,-
CASSLMRGTANLNTEAFF,TGTGCCAGCAGCTTGATGCGTGGGACAGCTAATCTTAACACTGAAGCTTTCTTT,TRBJ1-1,TRBD1,TRBV7-9,18,-
CASSQPLLLAGSHEQYF,TGCGCCAGCAGCCAGCCACTACTACTAGCGGGAAGCCACGAGCAGTACTTC,TRBJ2-7,TRBD2,TRBV4-1,17,-
CASSDLAGANYEQYF,TGTGCCAGCAGTGATCTAGCGGGGGCGAACTACGAGCAGTACTTC,TRBJ2-7,TRBD2,TRBV2,15,-
CASSLFFLGGTDTQYF,TGTGCCAGCAGCTTATTCTTCCTAGGTGGCACAGATACGCAGTATTTT,TRBJ2-3,-,TRBV11-2,16,-
CASSSESNEQFF,TGTGCCAGCAGTTCGGAGAGTAATGAGCAGTTCTTC,TRBJ2-1,-,TRBV27,12,-
CASSQAGTGIYGYTF,TGTGCCAGCAGTCAAGCCGGGACAGGGATCTATGGCTACACCTTC,TRBJ1-2,TRBD1,TRBV27,15,-
CASSTGLANEQFF,TGTGCCAGCAGCACGGGACTAGCGAATGAGCAGTTCTTC,TRBJ2-1,TRBD2,TRBV7-2,13,few
CASSLGRQYSNQPQHF,TGTGCCAGCAGCTTGGGGCGGCAATATAGCAATCAGCCCCAGCATTTT,TRBJ1-5,-,TRBV5-8,16,-
CATSRVGRGSGEKLFF,TGTGCCACCAGCAGAGTAGGGAGGGGTTCAGGTGAAAAACTGTTTTTT,TRBJ1-4,-,TRBV15,16,-
CASSPSPPTLLGRGSPLHF,TGTGCCAGCAGTCCTAGCCCCCCGACACTACTGGGGAGGGGTTCACCCCTCCACTTT,TRBJ1-6,-,TRBV27,19,-
CASSPGQGAGFDEQYF,TGTGCCAGCTCACCAGGACAGGGGGCTGGATTTGACGAGCAGTACTTC,TRBJ2-7,TRBD1,TRBV18,16,-
CASSLDHRGFTDTQYF,TGCGCCAGCAGCTTGGACCACAGGGGGTTCACAGATACGCAGTATTTT,TRBJ2-3,TRBD1,TRBV5-1,16,-
CASSDLDNSPLHF,TGTGCCAGCTCAGACTTAGATAATTCACCCCTCCACTTT,TRBJ1-6,-,TRBV18,13,once
CAWSVQGQGRGTNYGYTF,TGTGCCTGGAGTGTACAAGGGCAGGGGAGGGGAACTAACTATGGCTACACCTTC,TRBJ1-2,-,TRBV30,18,-
CASGLADSSYNEQFF,TGTGCCTCCGGACTAGCGGACAGCTCCTACAATGAGCAGTTCTTC,TRBJ2-1,TRBD2,TRBV30,15,-
CASSSRNRVGEQFF,TGTGCCAGCAGCTCCCGGAACAGGGTCGGTGAGCAGTTCTTC,TRBJ2-1,-,TRBV7-9,14,-